This T cell receptor (beta chain) stems from a study of blood T cell repertoires in COVID-19. Looking at the study overall: Samples taken during acute and convalescent COVID-19 were collected in the United States, Italy and Spain. Sources were T cells, B-cell-depleted T cells, or PBMCs; the material itself was cDNA or gDNA.

Per the study methods: It was from reference gene primer amplification that nucleated cell counts were estimated. Some clones are missing from TCRdb's copy, which holds only in-frame ones; the method was immunoSEQ multiplex PCR. D and trimming were read from the DNA, whereas the V and J calls and clone size are those reported in that table. Counted here are under 250,000 clones, approximately 80% occurring once; the ten biggest clones make up around 30%. This CDR3 is built from 14 residues. V lost 2 bases to trimming and J lost 0 bases; unmatched junction nucleotides: 0. Germline CDR1 is KGHSH and CDR2 is LQKENI.

The clonotype originates from a man aged 35-49 years with acute or convalescent COVID-19. V and J are TRBV18 and TRBJ1-2, with 7 bases lining up with TRBD1. Input material: peripheral blood. CDR3 region: CASSPGTANYGYTF. CDR3 in DNA: TGTGCCAGCTCACCAGGGACAGCTAACTATGGCTACACCTTC.